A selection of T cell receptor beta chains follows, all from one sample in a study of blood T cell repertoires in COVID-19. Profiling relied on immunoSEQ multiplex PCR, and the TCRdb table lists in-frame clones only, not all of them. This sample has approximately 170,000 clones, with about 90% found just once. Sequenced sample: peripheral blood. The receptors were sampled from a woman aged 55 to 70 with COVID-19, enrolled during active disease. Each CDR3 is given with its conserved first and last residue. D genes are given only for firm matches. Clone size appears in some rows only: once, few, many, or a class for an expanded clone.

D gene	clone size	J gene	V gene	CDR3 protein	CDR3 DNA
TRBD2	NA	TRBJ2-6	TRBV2	CASSSTGTSGSSGANVLTF	TGTGCCAGCAGCTCCACCGGGACTAGCGGGAGCTCTGGGGCCAACGTCCTGACTTTC
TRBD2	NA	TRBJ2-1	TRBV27	CASSFRLGLAGVKEQFF	TGTGCCAGCAGTTTTCGTTTGGGACTAGCGGGCGTAAAAGAGCAGTTCTTC
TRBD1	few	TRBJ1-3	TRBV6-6	CASSTGGQHSGNTIYF	TGTGCCAGCAGCACCGGGGGACAGCACTCTGGAAACACCATATATTTT
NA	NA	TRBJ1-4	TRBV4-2	CASSINPGPGEKLFF	TGTGCCAGCAGCATAAATCCTGGTCCGGGTGAAAAACTGTTTTTT
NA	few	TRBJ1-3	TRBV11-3	CASSLEGGRVNTIYF	TGTGCCAGCAGCTTAGAGGGGGGTCGCGTGAACACCATATATTTT
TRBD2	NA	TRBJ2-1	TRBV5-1	CASSPGGTSYNEQFF	TGCGCCAGCAGCCCGGGAGGCACCTCCTACAATGAGCAGTTCTTC
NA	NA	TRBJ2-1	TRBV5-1	CASSLGQNEQFF	TGCGCCAGCAGCTTGGGACAGAATGAGCAGTTCTTC
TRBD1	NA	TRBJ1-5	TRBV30	CAWSQGAGQPQHF	TGTGCCTGGAGTCAGGGGGCGGGACAGCCCCAGCATTTT
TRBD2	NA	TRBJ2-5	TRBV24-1	CATSVSGGGETQYF	TGTGCCACCAGTGTCTCGGGGGGAGGGGAGACCCAGTACTTC
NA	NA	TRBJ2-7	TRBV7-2	CASSSPEYEQYF	TGTGCCAGCAGCTCGCCGGAGTACGAGCAGTACTTC
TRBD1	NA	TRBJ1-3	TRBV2	CASSGTGGFENTIYF	TGTGCCAGCAGTGGGACAGGGGGATTTGAAAACACCATATATTTT
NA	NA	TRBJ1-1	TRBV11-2	CASSSPNRGTEAFF	TGTGCCAGCAGCTCCCCTAACCGGGGAACTGAAGCTTTCTTT